Listed below are T cell receptor beta chains from one sample, sequenced in a study of T cell responses to AZD1222 COVID-19 vaccine. The protocol was immunoSEQ multiplex PCR, while the TCRdb copy is restricted to in-frame clones and leaves out a portion. The repertoire consists of 190,000 or so clones, with 90% to 95% occurring once and the leading ten covering over 0.95%. The starting material was peripheral blood, obtained 28 days after the second AZD1222 dose. These receptor sequences come from an adult who received the AZD1222 COVID-19 vaccine. CDR3s include the opening cysteine and the closing phenylalanine or tryptophan. A D gene is named only where the DNA matches it firmly. Expanded clones are given a class, and other clones once, few, many or no size at all.

CDR3nt: TGTGCCAGCAGCCAAACGGGGTCTGGAAACACCATATATTTT; CDR3aa: CASSQTGSGNTIYF; d_gene: NA; v_gene: TRBV7-9; abundance: NA; j_gene: TRBJ1-3
CDR3nt: TGTGCCAGCAGCCACTCCAGGGGCTTGGCAACTAATGAAAAACTGTTTTTT; CDR3aa: CASSHSRGLATNEKLFF; d_gene: NA; v_gene: TRBV3-1/TRBV3-2; abundance: NA; j_gene: TRBJ1-4
CDR3nt: TGTGCCAGTAGTATAGGAGAAGGGTATGGCTACACCTTC; CDR3aa: CASSIGEGYGYTF; d_gene: NA; v_gene: TRBV19; abundance: NA; j_gene: TRBJ1-2
CDR3nt: TGCGCCAGCAGTCCTCCGGGATCCATCGGAGCCGAGCAGTACTTC; CDR3aa: CASSPPGSIGAEQYF; d_gene: NA; v_gene: TRBV10-1; abundance: NA; j_gene: TRBJ2-7
CDR3nt: TGTGCCAGCATAGGAGGGCCAGGAAAACTGTTTTTT; CDR3aa: CASIGGPGKLFF; d_gene: NA; v_gene: TRBV28; abundance: NA; j_gene: TRBJ1-4
CDR3nt: TGCAGCGTTATATCGGGGGTGGGCACTGAAGCTTTCTTT; CDR3aa: CSVISGVGTEAFF; d_gene: NA; v_gene: TRBV29-1; abundance: NA; j_gene: TRBJ1-1
CDR3nt: TGTGCCAGCTCACCACAGGCCTACCAGGGAAGTGAGCAGTTCTTC; CDR3aa: CASSPQAYQGSEQFF; d_gene: NA; v_gene: TRBV18; abundance: NA; j_gene: TRBJ2-1
CDR3nt: TGTGCCAGCAGCGCAACGGGGGACAATCAGCCCCAGCATTTT; CDR3aa: CASSATGDNQPQHF; d_gene: NA; v_gene: TRBV9; abundance: NA; j_gene: TRBJ1-5
CDR3nt: TGTGCCAGCAGGGACAGGGGGCATGATGGCTACACCTTC; CDR3aa: CASRDRGHDGYTF; d_gene: TRBD1; v_gene: TRBV2; abundance: NA; j_gene: TRBJ1-2
CDR3nt: TGTGCCAGCAGCCAAAACAGGGGCACTGAAGCTTTCTTT; CDR3aa: CASSQNRGTEAFF; d_gene: TRBD1; v_gene: TRBV14; abundance: NA; j_gene: TRBJ1-1
CDR3nt: TGTGCCAGCAGTTTAGAGGGTTCACCCCTCCACTTT; CDR3aa: CASSLEGSPLHF; d_gene: NA; v_gene: TRBV12-3/TRBV12-4; abundance: NA; j_gene: TRBJ1-6
CDR3nt: TGTGCCAGCAGTGACTCAGGTTACAGCGTCTATGGCTACACCTTC; CDR3aa: CASSDSGYSVYGYTF; d_gene: NA; v_gene: TRBV2; abundance: NA; j_gene: TRBJ1-2
CDR3nt: TGTGCCAGCAGCTTCTGGGACAAGGCGAATGAAAAACTGTTTTTT; CDR3aa: CASSFWDKANEKLFF; d_gene: NA; v_gene: TRBV6-5; abundance: NA; j_gene: TRBJ1-4
CDR3nt: TGTGCCAGCAGTGCCGGACAGGGTGGAAACGAGCAGTACTTC; CDR3aa: CASSAGQGGNEQYF; d_gene: TRBD1; v_gene: TRBV6-4; abundance: NA; j_gene: TRBJ2-7
CDR3nt: TGTGCCAGCCAAAAAGGACAGGGGAAAAACATTCAGTACTTC; CDR3aa: CASQKGQGKNIQYF; d_gene: TRBD1; v_gene: TRBV7-9; abundance: NA; j_gene: TRBJ2-4
CDR3nt: TGTGCCAGCAGGGGACAGTCAAGCTACGAAAAACTGTTTTTT; CDR3aa: CASRGQSSYEKLFF; d_gene: TRBD1; v_gene: TRBV6-5; abundance: NA; j_gene: TRBJ1-4
CDR3nt: TGTGCCAGCAGCGTAGCTTGGACAGGGTACGAGCAGTACTTC; CDR3aa: CASSVAWTGYEQYF; d_gene: TRBD1; v_gene: TRBV9; abundance: NA; j_gene: TRBJ2-7
CDR3nt: TGCGCCAGCAGCTTGTCGACTCACGAGCAGGAGACCCAGTACTTC; CDR3aa: CASSLSTHEQETQYF; d_gene: NA; v_gene: TRBV5-1; abundance: NA; j_gene: TRBJ2-5
CDR3nt: TGTGCCAGCAGCTTAGGGGGGGGCCCGGATACGCAGTATTTT; CDR3aa: CASSLGGGPDTQYF; d_gene: NA; v_gene: TRBV13; abundance: NA; j_gene: TRBJ2-3
CDR3nt: TGTGCCAGCAGCCAACCCAATACAGAGGAGCCCCAGCATTTT; CDR3aa: CASSQPNTEEPQHF; d_gene: NA; v_gene: TRBV4-2; abundance: NA; j_gene: TRBJ1-5
CDR3nt: TGCAGCGTTGAAGGGGGGCAGGTCGGCTATGGCTACACCTTC; CDR3aa: CSVEGGQVGYGYTF; d_gene: NA; v_gene: TRBV29-1; abundance: NA; j_gene: TRBJ1-2
CDR3nt: TGTGCCAGCAGTACACCCCGAGAAACTGAAGCTTTCTTT; CDR3aa: CASSTPRETEAFF; d_gene: NA; v_gene: TRBV6-5; abundance: NA; j_gene: TRBJ1-1
CDR3nt: TGCGCCAGCAGCCAAGGGTACGGGAGGGATGAGCAGTTCTTC; CDR3aa: CASSQGYGRDEQFF; d_gene: TRBD2; v_gene: TRBV4-3; abundance: NA; j_gene: TRBJ2-1
CDR3nt: TGTGCCAGCAGCTTATACAGGGCCGATAATTCACCCCTCCACTTT; CDR3aa: CASSLYRADNSPLHF; d_gene: NA; v_gene: TRBV7-9; abundance: NA; j_gene: TRBJ1-6
CDR3nt: TGTGCCAGCAGCCACGTCGGGACAGCGGATGGAAACACCATATATTTT; CDR3aa: CASSHVGTADGNTIYF; d_gene: TRBD1; v_gene: TRBV3-1/TRBV3-2; abundance: NA; j_gene: TRBJ1-3
CDR3nt: TGCGCCAGCAGTTATGGCACAGATACGCAGTATTTT; CDR3aa: CASSYGTDTQYF; d_gene: NA; v_gene: TRBV5-1; abundance: NA; j_gene: TRBJ2-3
CDR3nt: TGTGCCAGCAGGGTCAGGGTTAATTCACCCCTCCACTTT; CDR3aa: CASRVRVNSPLHF; d_gene: NA; v_gene: TRBV6-5; abundance: NA; j_gene: TRBJ1-6
CDR3nt: TGTGCCAGCAACCCGACTGGATCTGAAGCTTTCTTT; CDR3aa: CASNPTGSEAFF; d_gene: NA; v_gene: TRBV6-6; abundance: NA; j_gene: TRBJ1-1
CDR3nt: TGTGCCTGGAGTGTACTGGGGGGCACTGAAGCTTTCTTT; CDR3aa: CAWSVLGGTEAFF; d_gene: NA; v_gene: TRBV30; abundance: NA; j_gene: TRBJ1-1
CDR3nt: TGCGCCAGCAGCCAAGTGGGACAGAACTATGGCTACACCTTC; CDR3aa: CASSQVGQNYGYTF; d_gene: TRBD1; v_gene: TRBV4-1; abundance: once; j_gene: TRBJ1-2
CDR3nt: TGTGCCAGCAGCTTAGGGGGGGCGAACACTGAAGCTTTCTTT; CDR3aa: CASSLGGANTEAFF; d_gene: NA; v_gene: TRBV7-2; abundance: NA; j_gene: TRBJ1-1
CDR3nt: TGCAGCGTTGGGGGGCAGTCCTACGAGCAGTACTTC; CDR3aa: CSVGGQSYEQYF; d_gene: NA; v_gene: TRBV29-1; abundance: NA; j_gene: TRBJ2-7
CDR3nt: TGTGCCACCAGTGATTCCGGACGGGGCACAGATACGCAGTATTTT; CDR3aa: CATSDSGRGTDTQYF; d_gene: NA; v_gene: TRBV24-1; abundance: NA; j_gene: TRBJ2-3
CDR3nt: TGTGCCAGTAGGATGCCGGGGTCTCAAGAGACCCAGTACTTC; CDR3aa: CASRMPGSQETQYF; d_gene: NA; v_gene: TRBV19; abundance: NA; j_gene: TRBJ2-5
CDR3nt: TGTGCCAGCAGCTTGGGGGGCGGAACAGAGACCCAGTACTTC; CDR3aa: CASSLGGGTETQYF; d_gene: NA; v_gene: TRBV7-3; abundance: NA; j_gene: TRBJ2-5
CDR3nt: TGCAGCGTGGAAAGGGACAGGGGGTACGAGCAGTACTTC; CDR3aa: CSVERDRGYEQYF; d_gene: TRBD1; v_gene: TRBV29-1; abundance: NA; j_gene: TRBJ2-7
CDR3nt: TGTGCCGACCCCCGGGTAACCGGAGCGAGGCACGAGCAGTACTTC; CDR3aa: CADPRVTGARHEQYF; d_gene: NA; v_gene: TRBV24-1; abundance: NA; j_gene: TRBJ2-7
CDR3nt: TGTGCCAGCAGCCAAGATGATGGGCCAGGTTTAAACACCATATATTTT; CDR3aa: CASSQDDGPGLNTIYF; d_gene: NA; v_gene: TRBV4-2; abundance: NA; j_gene: TRBJ1-3
CDR3nt: TGTGCCAGCAGCCACGAAGGGGGGGCGGGCGAGCAGTACTTC; CDR3aa: CASSHEGGAGEQYF; d_gene: NA; v_gene: TRBV3-1/TRBV3-2; abundance: NA; j_gene: TRBJ2-7
CDR3nt: TGCGCCAGCAGCTTTACTAGCGGGGGCTCTCCTAAAGAGCAGTACTTC; CDR3aa: CASSFTSGGSPKEQYF; d_gene: TRBD2; v_gene: TRBV5-1; abundance: NA; j_gene: TRBJ2-7
CDR3nt: TGCAGCGTTGGGCGGATTAACTACAATGAGCAGTTCTTC; CDR3aa: CSVGRINYNEQFF; d_gene: NA; v_gene: TRBV29-1; abundance: NA; j_gene: TRBJ2-1
CDR3nt: TGTGCCATCAGCCTAGGAATCTCGATGAACACTGAAGCTTTCTTT; CDR3aa: CAISLGISMNTEAFF; d_gene: NA; v_gene: TRBV10-3; abundance: NA; j_gene: TRBJ1-1
CDR3nt: TGTGCCAGCAGCTTAGCCCCGTTCAATGCGGGGGGGATCAATGAGCAGTTCTTC; CDR3aa: CASSLAPFNAGGINEQFF; d_gene: TRBD2; v_gene: TRBV7-7; abundance: NA; j_gene: TRBJ2-1
CDR3nt: TGTGCCAGTAGTCGCGCGGGAACGAGCTCCTACGAGCAGTACTTC; CDR3aa: CASSRAGTSSYEQYF; d_gene: NA; v_gene: TRBV19; abundance: NA; j_gene: TRBJ2-7
CDR3nt: TGTGCCAGCAGTCCCAGGCCTACCTACGAGCAGTACTTC; CDR3aa: CASSPRPTYEQYF; d_gene: NA; v_gene: TRBV6-5; abundance: NA; j_gene: TRBJ2-7
CDR3nt: TGTGCCAGCAGCTTGGTTCCGGGGGCCGCCGGATCCAATGAGCAGTTCTTC; CDR3aa: CASSLVPGAAGSNEQFF; d_gene: NA; v_gene: TRBV5-6; abundance: NA; j_gene: TRBJ2-1
CDR3nt: TGTGCCAGCAGTCCCGGGACAGGGAGGACTGAAGCTTTCTTT; CDR3aa: CASSPGTGRTEAFF; d_gene: TRBD1; v_gene: TRBV2; abundance: NA; j_gene: TRBJ1-1
CDR3nt: TGTGCCAGCACCCGAGGGGGGGGAGGGAGGAAGGGTCCCCAGCATTTT; CDR3aa: CASTRGGGGRKGPQHF; d_gene: NA; v_gene: TRBV28; abundance: NA; j_gene: TRBJ1-5
CDR3nt: TGTGCCAGTCCCACTCTTGAAGCTTTCTTT; CDR3aa: CASPTLEAFF; d_gene: NA; v_gene: TRBV7-9; abundance: many; j_gene: TRBJ1-1
CDR3nt: TGTGCCAGCACTGAGCGGGGGGGCTTGAATGAGCAGTTCTTC; CDR3aa: CASTERGGLNEQFF; d_gene: TRBD2; v_gene: TRBV6-6; abundance: NA; j_gene: TRBJ2-1
CDR3nt: TGCGCCAGCAGCGGAGGGTCGGGCCACACAGATACGCAGTATTTT; CDR3aa: CASSGGSGHTDTQYF; d_gene: NA; v_gene: TRBV5-1; abundance: NA; j_gene: TRBJ2-3
CDR3nt: TGTGCCAGCTCACCACTTGGACAGGGGGCGCAAGAGACCCAGTACTTC; CDR3aa: CASSPLGQGAQETQYF; d_gene: TRBD1; v_gene: TRBV18; abundance: once; j_gene: TRBJ2-5
CDR3nt: TGTGCCAGCAGCCGCGGGGCAGCCCCGAACACTGAAGCTTTCTTT; CDR3aa: CASSRGAAPNTEAFF; d_gene: NA; v_gene: TRBV7-9; abundance: NA; j_gene: TRBJ1-1
CDR3nt: TGTGCCAGCAGCCCTGGACAGGGCCAAAACATTCAGTACTTC; CDR3aa: CASSPGQGQNIQYF; d_gene: TRBD1; v_gene: TRBV4-2; abundance: NA; j_gene: TRBJ2-4
CDR3nt: TGCAGCGCGTACCCTAGTCACCAAGAGACCCAGTACTTC; CDR3aa: CSAYPSHQETQYF; d_gene: NA; v_gene: TRBV29-1; abundance: NA; j_gene: TRBJ2-5
CDR3nt: TGCGCCAGCAGCCCGATCACAGGGGGAGGACCTTACGAGCAGTACTTC; CDR3aa: CASSPITGGGPYEQYF; d_gene: TRBD1; v_gene: TRBV5-1; abundance: once; j_gene: TRBJ2-7
CDR3nt: TGTGCCAGCAGCCACCGACAGGGTTCCACCGGGGAGCTGTTTTTT; CDR3aa: CASSHRQGSTGELFF; d_gene: TRBD1; v_gene: TRBV16; abundance: NA; j_gene: TRBJ2-2